Below are 21 T cell receptor beta chains sequenced from a single sample in a study of T cell responses to AZD1222 COVID-19 vaccine. Generated by immunoSEQ multiplex PCR, the TCRdb table keeps only in-frame clones and is missing some. The data contain tens of thousands of clones, about 74% of them singletons. The input for sequencing was peripheral blood, taken 28 days after the second AZD1222 dose. The receptors derive from an adult who received the AZD1222 COVID-19 vaccine.

The genes are TRBV6-5 and TRBJ1-6, with TRBD1 as a possible D gene (5 bases). Germline CDR1 and CDR2: MNHEY and SVGAGI. The CDR3 totals 13 residues. V was trimmed by 6 bases and J by 5 bases, leaving 8 bases between them. Written as DNA, the CDR3 is TGTGCCAGCAGCCAGGGCCATAATTCACCCCTCCACTTT. This encodes CASSQGHNSPLHF.

The chain is built from TRBV28 and TRBJ2-1; possibly TRBD1 or TRBD2 for D (6 bases each). CDR3 length: 14 residues. Germline V gene lookup returns CDR1 MDHEN and CDR2 SYDVKM. The V end lost 7 bases, the J end lost 2 bases, and 12 bases lay between the germline ends. The CDR3 here is CASTGDTPYNEQFF. In DNA, the CDR3 is TGTGCCAGCACGGGGGACACTCCCTACAATGAGCAGTTCTTC.

This clone was observed a handful of times. The chain uses TRBV11-2 and TRBJ1-5, with D possibly matching TRBD1 (5 bases). Germline CDR1 is SGHAT and CDR2 is FQNNGV. With 6 bases removed from V and 3 bases from J, the gap between germline ends came to 15 bases. The CDR3 totals 15 residues. The CDR3 bases are TGTGCCAGCAGTCGTGGGGGGGGTGACAATCAGCCCCAGCATTTT. The encoded protein is CASSRGGGDNQPQHF.

This sequence joins TRBV29-1 and TRBJ2-7, with D perhaps matching TRBD2 (6 bases). The V and J ends lost 4 bases and 3 bases respectively, with 10 bases between them. The germline V gene encodes CDR1 SQVTM and CDR2 ANQGSEA. CDR3 size: 12 residues. The DNA for the CDR3 is TGCAGCGTTGTAGGGACTTTCTACGAGCAGTACTTC. This encodes CSVVGTFYEQYF.

The chain has TRBV19 and TRBJ1-5; D is perhaps TRBD1 (5 bases). The germline CDR1 and CDR2 sequences are LNHDA and SQIVND (reference sequence). V lost 5 bases, J lost 6 bases, and 14 bases lay in between. The CDR3 is made up of 14 amino acids. CDR3 coding DNA: TGTGCCAGTAGTCCCGAACTGGGACTTCAGCCCCAGCATTTT. It specifies CASSPELGLQPQHF.

The chain joins TRBV6-5 to TRBJ1-3, with no clear D. Germline assignment: CDR1 MNHEY and CDR2 SVGAGI. V was shortened by 2 bases and J by 4 bases, with 9 bases between the two germline ends. This CDR3 region has 14 residues. CDR3 in DNA: TGTGCCAGCAGTTACGGAGCGGGGGGAAACACCATATATTTT. Its translation is CASSYGAGGNTIYF.

This clone was recorded only once. V gene TRBV11-1 combines with J gene TRBJ1-1; tentatively, D is TRBD1 (5 bases). The CDR3 extends over 13 amino acids. The germline V gene has CDR1 SGHAT and CDR2 FQDESV (reference sequence). The germline V and J ends were trimmed by 0 bases and 4 bases, with 6 bases remaining between them. CDR3: CASSLAGGTEAFF. For the CDR3, the DNA is TGTGCCAGCAGCTTAGCGGGGGGCACTGAAGCTTTCTTT.

A few counts support this clone. This rearrangement joins TRBV27 to TRBJ2-2; 10 bases agree with TRBD2. The V segment lost 6 bases and the J segment 6 bases; nucleotides outside the gene matches: 7. Per the germline V gene, CDR1 is MNHEY and CDR2 is SMNVEV (reference sequence). The CDR3 is 15 residues long. CDR3 DNA sequence: TGTGCCAGCAGCCGCCTAGCGGGGGTCGCCGGGGAGCTGTTTTTT. It encodes CASSRLAGVAGELFF.

The chain joins TRBV19 to TRBJ1-1; 11 bases align to TRBD1. The CDR3 sequence is 16 residues long. V gave up 5 bases and J gave up 8 bases; unmatched junction bases: 13. Germline V gene lookup returns CDR1 LNHDA and CDR2 SQIVND (reference sequence). For the CDR3, the DNA is TGTGCCAGTAGTGCCAGCCGGGGGACAGGGGGATCCGAAGCTTTCTTT. Amino acid sequence: CASSASRGTGGSEAFF.

The chain has TRBV3-1 (or the pseudogene TRBV3-2) and TRBJ1-3; D remains ambiguous. The CDR3 consists of 15 residues. With 0 bases removed from V and 6 bases from J, the gap between germline ends came to 12 bases. In germline, CDR1 is LGHDT, CDR2 YNNKEL (reference sequence). CDR3 DNA sequence: TGTGCCAGCAGCCAAGATGTGGGTCCCCAAAACACCATATATTTT. This encodes CASSQDVGPQNTIYF.

The chain is built from TRBV6-4 and TRBJ2-1; TRBD1 aligns across 7 bases. After removal of 8 bases from V and 4 bases from J, the junction contained 11 bases not matched to a gene. The CDR3 spans 15 residues. Germline loops: CDR1 MRHNA, CDR2 SNTAGT. The CDR3 loop is CASRPTRDSYNEQFF. The CDR3 DNA reads TGTGCCAGCCGACCAACCCGGGACAGTTACAATGAGCAGTTCTTC.

Only a few counts were recorded for this clone. The rearrangement links TRBV6-5 to TRBJ1-1; 8 positions match TRBD1. V shed 4 bases, J shed 4 bases, and the junction held 2 bases outside the gene matches. Germline V gene sequence: CDR1 MNHEY, CDR2 SVGAGI. The CDR3 spans 13 residues. The CDR3 here is CASSFGQGTEAFF. The CDR3 bases are TGTGCCAGCAGTTTTGGACAGGGCACTGAAGCTTTCTTT.

The chain links TRBV24-1 to TRBJ1-5; D remains ambiguous. The V and J ends lost 3 bases and 3 bases respectively, with 11 bases between them. This CDR3 has 15 amino acids. Germline V gene data show CDR1 as KGHDR and CDR2 as SFDVKD. CDR3 coding DNA: TGTGCCACCAGTGATACCAGTTTTCTCAATCAGCCCCAGCATTTT. It codes for CATSDTSFLNQPQHF.

This chain links TRBV7-2 with TRBJ2-7, with TRBD2 matching over 12 bases. CDR1 and CDR2 from the germline V gene are SGHTA and FQGNSA. The V segment lost 7 bases and the J segment 4 bases; nucleotides outside the gene matches: 5. The CDR3 contains 14 residues. The DNA for the CDR3 is TGTGCCAGCAACCGACTAGCGGGGGAATACGAGCAGTACTTC. As protein: CASNRLAGEYEQYF.

V usage is TRBV5-6 and J usage is TRBJ2-5; 10 bases match TRBD2. Germline assignment: CDR1 SGHDT and CDR2 YYEEEE. The CDR3 is made up of 16 amino acids. V shed 4 bases and J 4 bases; nucleotides not matched to a gene: 10. The CDR3 DNA follows: TGTGCCAGCAGCCACGAGCGGGGGGGATCGTCAGAGACCCAGTACTTC. Its protein is CASSHERGGSSETQYF. Complete variable domain (other parts from reference TRBV5-6 and TRBJ2-5): DAGVTQSPTHLIKTRGQQVTLRCSPKSGHDTVSWYQQALGQGPQFIFQYYEEEERQRGNFPDRFSGHQFPNYSSELNVNALLLGDSALYLCASSHERGGSSETQYFGPGTRLLVL.

This rearrangement joins TRBV3-1 (or the pseudogene TRBV3-2) to TRBJ1-1; 10 nucleotides line up with TRBD1. The germline gives CDR1 LGHDT, CDR2 YNNKEL (reference sequence). The CDR3 length is 15 residues. V shed 3 bases, J shed 6 bases, and the junction held 7 bases outside the gene matches. The CDR3 coding sequence is TGTGCCAGCAGCCAGGCGGACAGGGGGTTTTCTGAAGCTTTCTTT. This translates into CASSQADRGFSEAFF.

This chain connects TRBV5-1 to TRBJ2-1; D is uncertain. Trimming removed 2 bases at V and 7 bases at J, with 16 bases between. Per the germline V gene, CDR1 is SGHRS and CDR2 is YFSETQ. This CDR3 contains 15 residues. The CDR3 nucleotides read TGCGCCAGCAGCTTAGTTGTCGCTTGGAGTAATGAGCAGTTCTTC. It encodes CASSLVVAWSNEQFF.

The CDR3 region has the DNA TGTGCCAGCAGTTGGGGGGGACAGGGGGGACCCTATGGCTACACCTTC. This sequence encodes CASSWGGQGGPYGYTF. The V gene is TRBV28, the J gene TRBJ1-2, with 11 positions matching TRBD1. The CDR3 runs 16 residues. J lost 4 bases, V lost 4 bases, and 8 bases had no gene match. Germline CDR1 is MDHEN and CDR2 is SYDVKM.

The chain links TRBV28 to TRBJ1-3; D is perhaps TRBD1 (5 bases). The V gene's germline CDR1 is MDHEN and CDR2 SYDVKM. The CDR3 covers 15 residues. The V end was cut by 4 bases, the J end by 0 bases, with 10 bases between. DNA for the CDR3: TGTGCCAGCAGTTCGCAGGGCGTCTCTGGAAACACCATATATTTT. Its translation: CASSSQGVSGNTIYF. Full variable domain (remainder filled in from reference TRBV28 and TRBJ1-3): DVKVTQSSRYLVKRTGEKVFLECVQDMDHENMFWYRQDPGLGLRLIYFSYDVKMKEKGDIPEGYSVSREKKERFSLILESASTNQTSMYLCASSSQGVSGNTIYFGEGSWLTVV.

This clone came up once. The V and J genes are TRBV30 and TRBJ1-1, with 10 bases identical to TRBD1. This CDR3 is built from 15 residues. Germline V gene lookup returns CDR1 GTSNPN and CDR2 SVGIG (reference sequence). V dropped 2 bases and J dropped 0; count of bases not matched to a gene: 3. CDR3 protein: CAWSPGQGMNTEAFF. CDR3 coding DNA: TGTGCCTGGAGTCCGGGACAGGGGATGAACACTGAAGCTTTCTTT.

In its sample, this clone was seen a few times. The rearrangement links TRBV21-1 to TRBJ2-1. TRBV21-1 is deemed a pseudogene. The CDR3 has 15 residues. The CDR3: CASRKKVCTYNEQFF. As DNA, the CDR3 is TGTGCCAGCAGGAAGAAAGTTTGCACCTACAATGAGCAGTTCTTC.